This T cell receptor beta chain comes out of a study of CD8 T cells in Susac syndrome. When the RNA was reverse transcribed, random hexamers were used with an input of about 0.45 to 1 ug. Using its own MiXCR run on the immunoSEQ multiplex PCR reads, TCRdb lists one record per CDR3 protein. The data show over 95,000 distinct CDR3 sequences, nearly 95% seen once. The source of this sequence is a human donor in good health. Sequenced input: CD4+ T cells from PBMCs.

In DNA, the CDR3 is TGTGCCAGCAGTCGAGGGTCGGTATCCACTGAAGCTTTCTTT. Its translation: CASSRGSVSTEAFF. The chain couples TRBV27 to TRBJ1-1; D remains ambiguous. In germline, CDR1 is MNHEY, CDR2 SMNVEV (reference sequence). V shed 5 bases and J shed 4 bases, with 14 bases lying between them. There are 14 residues in the CDR3.